A selection of T cell receptor beta chains follows, all from one sample in a study of T cell repertoires in cytomegalovirus infection. No antigen is known for these receptors. TCRdb reprocessed the reads with MiXCR, giving one entry per CDR3 protein. The top ten clones hold approximately 60% of a sample with 230,000 or so distinct CDR3 sequences, approximately 40% of them seen once. The sequencing used CD8+ T cells from cultured PBMCs, collected from culture after CMV antigen stimulation. These receptors were obtained from a human donor in good health (CMV status not recorded). Some clones in this sample may be carry-over from other donors' samples. Both conserved end residues are part of each CDR3. A D gene is named only where the DNA matches it firmly. Only part of the rows carry a size: once, few, many, or a class if the clone is expanded.

D	V	size	J	CDR3	DNA
NA	TRBV28	many	TRBJ2-1	CASSPGPLWGGEQFF	TGTGCCAGCAGTCCGGGACCACTTTGGGGTGGAGAGCAGTTCTTC
NA	TRBV6-1	many	TRBJ2-7	CASSEQPLTGTFYEQYF	TGTGCCAGCAGTGAACAACCCCTCACAGGGACCTTCTACGAGCAGTACTTC
TRBD1	TRBV7-8	many	TRBJ2-2	CASSLARDSANTGELFF	TGTGCCAGCAGCTTAGCGAGGGACAGCGCGAACACCGGGGAGCTGTTTTTT
NA	TRBV6-5	NA	TRBJ2-1	CASRSFARRDKYNEQFF	TGTGCCAGCAGGAGTTTTGCACGGAGGGATAAATACAATGAGCAGTTCTTC
NA	TRBV10-3	NA	TRBJ2-2	CAISESVGGTNTGELFF	TGTGCCATCAGTGAGTCGGTCGGCGGGACGAACACCGGGGAGCTGTTTTTT
NA	TRBV4-2	NA	TRBJ2-2	CASSLRRGHNTGELFF	TGTGCCAGCAGCCTCAGACGGGGACATAACACCGGGGAGCTGTTTTTT
NA	TRBV15	NA	TRBJ2-1	CATSRGISGTYNEQFF	TGTGCCACCAGCAGAGGGATTAGCGGAACCTACAATGAGCAGTTCTTC
NA	TRBV19	NA	TRBJ1-1	CASRPGPGVSTEAFF	TGTGCCAGTCGACCCGGTCCGGGTGTGAGCACTGAAGCTTTCTTT
NA	TRBV27	NA	TRBJ2-1	CASSFLPRGDEQFF	TGTGCCAGCAGTTTCCTCCCACGGGGTGATGAGCAGTTCTTC
NA	TRBV6-1	NA	TRBJ1-2	CASSEVYSLNYGYTF	TGTGCCAGCAGTGAAGTATACAGCCTTAACTATGGCTACACCTTC
NA	TRBV11-2	NA	TRBJ2-7	CASIGLHYEQYF	TGTGCCAGCATCGGACTCCACTACGAGCAGTACTTC
TRBD2	TRBV20-1	NA	TRBJ2-3	CSVPSGRGRHTDTQYF	TGCAGTGTTCCGAGCGGGAGGGGACGTCATACAGATACGCAGTATTTT
TRBD1	TRBV12-3/TRBV12-4	NA	TRBJ1-1	CASRHPGQGPTEAFF	TGTGCCAGCAGACATCCGGGACAGGGGCCCACTGAAGCTTTCTTT
TRBD1	TRBV27	NA	TRBJ1-2	CASSQGQLSVGYTF	TGTGCCAGCAGTCAGGGACAGTTGTCGGTTGGCTACACCTTC
NA	TRBV2	few	TRBJ1-2	CASSDSPNYGYTF	TGTGCCAGCAGTGACTCCCCCAACTATGGCTACACCTTC
TRBD2	TRBV24-1	NA	TRBJ2-1	CATSDLSGTSQGQFF	TGTGCCACCAGTGATTTGTCCGGGACTAGCCAGGGGCAGTTCTTC
TRBD1	TRBV7-9	NA	TRBJ2-3	CASSLRGGRTTDTQYF	TGTGCCAGCAGCTTACGAGGGGGCCGAACCACAGATACGCAGTATTTT
TRBD2	TRBV11-2	NA	TRBJ2-7	CASRKTRGRTPYEQYF	TGTGCCAGCAGAAAAACACGCGGGAGGACGCCCTACGAGCAGTACTTC
NA	TRBV9	few	TRBJ2-6	CASSVAVASRSGANVLTF	TGTGCCAGCAGCGTAGCTGTCGCGAGCCGCTCTGGGGCCAACGTCCTGACTTTC
TRBD1	TRBV7-3	NA	TRBJ2-7	CASSSGQIVSYEQYF	TGTGCCAGCAGCTCGGGACAGATCGTGTCCTACGAGCAGTACTTC
NA	TRBV28	few	TRBJ1-2	CASSLHLLDGYGYTF	TGTGCCAGCAGTCTCCATCTCCTGGACGGCTATGGCTACACCTTC
TRBD2	TRBV7-6	NA	TRBJ2-5	CASSRGSGGAWETQYF	TGTGCCAGCAGCCGCGGCAGCGGGGGGGCCTGGGAGACCCAGTACTTC
NA	TRBV7-9	NA	TRBJ2-7	CASSLPQAGSYEQYF	TGTGCCAGCAGCTTACCCCAGGCTGGCTCCTACGAGCAGTACTTC
NA	TRBV6-2/TRBV6-3	NA	TRBJ1-1	CASSYSGADYTEAFF	TGTGCCAGCAGTTACTCGGGGGCCGATTACACTGAAGCTTTCTTT
NA	TRBV13	NA	TRBJ2-3	CASSSATGSTDTQYF	TGTGCCAGCAGCTCCGCGACAGGTAGCACAGATACGCAGTATTTT
TRBD1	TRBV18	few	TRBJ2-5	CASSPWDRLGETQYF	TGTGCCAGCTCACCATGGGACAGACTTGGAGAGACCCAGTACTTC
TRBD1	TRBV27	NA	TRBJ1-6	CASSLQGQVDNSPLHF	TGTGCCAGCAGTTTACAGGGACAGGTGGATAATTCACCCCTCCACTTT
TRBD1	TRBV27	NA	TRBJ1-1	CASSLSGTGVTEAFF	TGTGCCAGCAGTTTATCCGGGACAGGGGTGACTGAAGCTTTCTTT
NA	TRBV11-2	NA	TRBJ2-3	CASSYRGRDGTDTQYF	TGTGCCAGCAGCTACCGGGGAAGGGATGGGACAGATACGCAGTATTTT
TRBD1	TRBV5-4	NA	TRBJ1-1	CASSFETGGFTEAFF	TGTGCCAGCAGCTTCGAAACAGGGGGATTTACTGAAGCTTTCTTT
NA	TRBV6-1	few	TRBJ2-6	CASSGSQGGSGANVLTF	TGTGCCAGCAGTGGAAGTCAGGGGGGCTCTGGGGCCAACGTCCTGACTTTC
NA	TRBV11-2	few	TRBJ2-1	CASSLPFEPSNYNEQFF	TGTGCCAGCAGCTTACCTTTCGAGCCATCGAACTACAATGAGCAGTTCTTC
NA	TRBV3-1	NA	TRBJ2-5	CASSAHGGETQYF	TGTGCCAGCAGCGCCCACGGGGGAGAGACCCAGTACTTC
TRBD2	TRBV7-9	few	TRBJ2-5	CASRRGPGLAGGSQETQYF	TGTGCCAGCAGGCGCGGTCCGGGACTAGCGGGGGGTTCGCAAGAGACCCAGTACTTC
TRBD1	TRBV11-3	NA	TRBJ2-7	CASSAGQGTYEQYF	TGTGCCAGCAGCGCAGGACAGGGGACCTACGAGCAGTACTTC
NA	TRBV12-3/TRBV12-4	NA	TRBJ1-1	CASSFGGHTEAFF	TGTGCCAGCAGTTTCGGGGGGCACACTGAAGCTTTCTTT
TRBD1	TRBV19	few	TRBJ1-1	CASSSRDRRRRAFF	TGTGCCAGTAGTTCCCGGGACAGGAGGAGGAGAGCTTTCTTT
TRBD1	TRBV12-3/TRBV12-4	NA	TRBJ1-1	CASTADRGRTEAFF	TGTGCCAGCACCGCGGACAGGGGGCGAACTGAAGCTTTCTTT
TRBD1	TRBV27	NA	TRBJ1-2	CASRPGQGSSYGYTF	TGTGCCAGCAGGCCGGGACAGGGCTCGAGCTATGGCTACACCTTC
NA	TRBV7-9	NA	TRBJ1-1	CASSPPGAPEAFF	TGTGCCAGCAGCCCTCCCGGGGCCCCTGAAGCTTTCTTT
NA	TRBV27	NA	TRBJ1-1	CASSPPFWKNTEAFF	TGTGCCAGCAGTCCCCCGTTCTGGAAGAACACTGAAGCTTTCTTT
NA	TRBV27	few	TRBJ2-3	CASSPSQWGASTDTQYF	TGTGCCAGCAGTCCATCTCAATGGGGGGCAAGCACAGATACGCAGTATTTT